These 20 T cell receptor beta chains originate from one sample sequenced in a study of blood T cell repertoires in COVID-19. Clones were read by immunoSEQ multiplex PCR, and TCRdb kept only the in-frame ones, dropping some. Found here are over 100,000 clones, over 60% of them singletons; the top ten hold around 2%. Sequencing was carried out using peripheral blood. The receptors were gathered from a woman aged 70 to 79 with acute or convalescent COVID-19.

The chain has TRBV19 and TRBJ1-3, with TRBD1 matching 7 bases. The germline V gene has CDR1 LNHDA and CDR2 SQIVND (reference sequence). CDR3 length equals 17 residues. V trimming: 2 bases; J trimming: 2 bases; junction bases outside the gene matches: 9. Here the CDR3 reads CASSILRGRVAGNTIYF. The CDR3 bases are TGTGCCAGTAGTATACTAAGGGGGCGAGTCGCTGGAAACACCATATATTTT. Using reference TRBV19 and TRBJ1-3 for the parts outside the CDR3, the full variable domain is DGGITQSPKYLFRKEGQNVTLSCEQNLNHDAMYWYRQDPGQGLRLIYYSQIVNDFQKGDIAEGYSVSREKKESFPLTVTSAQKNPTAFYLCASSILRGRVAGNTIYFGEGSWLTVV.

CDR3 loop: CAITEEGRGMNTEAFF. The CDR3 bases are TGTGCCATCACCGAGGAAGGCAGGGGAATGAACACTGAAGCTTTCTTT. The rearrangement uses TRBV10-3 and TRBJ1-1, with D possibly TRBD1 on 6 matching bases. This CDR3 is built from 16 residues. CDR1 and CDR2 from the germline V gene are ENHRY and SYGVKD. V lost 7 bases and J lost 0, with 18 bases in between.

The CDR3 loop reads CASTLGQGSYGYTF. CDR3 bases: TGTGCCAGCACCCTGGGACAGGGATCCTATGGCTACACCTTC. The chain employs TRBV28 and TRBJ1-2; 9 positions match TRBD1. Losses at the gene ends were 7 bases for V and 4 bases for J; bases not matched to a gene: 7. The CDR3 is 14 amino acids. Germline V gene data show CDR1 as MDHEN and CDR2 as SYDVKM.

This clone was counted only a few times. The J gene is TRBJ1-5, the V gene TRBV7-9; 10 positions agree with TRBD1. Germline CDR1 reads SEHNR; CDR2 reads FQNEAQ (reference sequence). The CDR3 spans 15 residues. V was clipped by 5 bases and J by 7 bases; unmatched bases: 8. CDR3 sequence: CASSRGQGKGQPQHF. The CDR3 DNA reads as TGTGCCAGCAGCCGGGGACAGGGGAAAGGGCAGCCCCAGCATTTT.

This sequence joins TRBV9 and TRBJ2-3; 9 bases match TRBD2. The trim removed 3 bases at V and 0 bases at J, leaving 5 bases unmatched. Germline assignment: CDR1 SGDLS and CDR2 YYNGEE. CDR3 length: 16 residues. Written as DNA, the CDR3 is TGTGCCAGCAGCGCCAGCGGGGGGACTAGCACAGATACGCAGTATTTT. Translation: CASSASGGTSTDTQYF.

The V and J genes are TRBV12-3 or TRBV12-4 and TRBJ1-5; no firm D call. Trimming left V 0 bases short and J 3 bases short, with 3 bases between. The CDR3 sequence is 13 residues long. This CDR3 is CASSLANNQPQHF. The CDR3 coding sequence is TGTGCCAGCAGTTTAGCCAACAATCAGCCCCAGCATTTT.

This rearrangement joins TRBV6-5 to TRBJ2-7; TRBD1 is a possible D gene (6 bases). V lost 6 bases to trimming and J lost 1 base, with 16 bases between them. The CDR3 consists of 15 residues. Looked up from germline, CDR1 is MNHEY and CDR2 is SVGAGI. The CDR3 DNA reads TGTGCCAGCAGCCGGGTGACAGGACTTTCCTACGAGCAGTACTTC. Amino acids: CASSRVTGLSYEQYF.

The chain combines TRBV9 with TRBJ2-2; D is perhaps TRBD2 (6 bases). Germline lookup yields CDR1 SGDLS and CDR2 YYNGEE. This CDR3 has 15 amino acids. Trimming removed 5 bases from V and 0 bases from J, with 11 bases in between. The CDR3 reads CASSRGNANTGELFF. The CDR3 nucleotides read TGTGCCAGCAGTCGGGGGAACGCGAACACCGGGGAGCTGTTTTTT.

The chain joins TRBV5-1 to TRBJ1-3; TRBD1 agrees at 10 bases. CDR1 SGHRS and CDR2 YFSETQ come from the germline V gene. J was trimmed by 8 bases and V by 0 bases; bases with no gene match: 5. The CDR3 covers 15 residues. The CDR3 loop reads CASSLASGQGHTIYF. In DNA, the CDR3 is TGCGCCAGCAGCTTGGCCTCGGGACAGGGGCACACCATATATTTT.

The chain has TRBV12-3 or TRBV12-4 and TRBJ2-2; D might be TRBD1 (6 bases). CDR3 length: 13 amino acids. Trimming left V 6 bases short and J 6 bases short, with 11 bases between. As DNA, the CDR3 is TGTGCCAGCAGGCTACAGGGTTCCGGGGAGCTGTTTTTT. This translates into CASRLQGSGELFF.

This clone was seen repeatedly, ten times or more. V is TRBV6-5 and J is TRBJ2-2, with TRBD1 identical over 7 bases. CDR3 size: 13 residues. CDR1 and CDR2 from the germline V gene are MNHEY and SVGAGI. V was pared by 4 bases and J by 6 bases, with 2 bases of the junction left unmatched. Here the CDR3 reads CASSLQGSGELFF. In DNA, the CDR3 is TGTGCCAGCAGTTTACAGGGGTCCGGGGAGCTGTTTTTT.

Here the CDR3 DNA reads TGTGCCAGCAGTTCAAAAGGACTAGCGGGCCCCTCAGATACGCAGTATTTT. Its protein is CASSSKGLAGPSDTQYF. The V call is TRBV28, the J call TRBJ2-3, with TRBD2 matching over 11 bases. Germline V gene data show CDR1 as MDHEN and CDR2 as SYDVKM. This CDR3 is 17 amino acids long. The V gene end was trimmed by 4 bases and the J gene end by 4 bases; junction bases not matched to a gene: 10.

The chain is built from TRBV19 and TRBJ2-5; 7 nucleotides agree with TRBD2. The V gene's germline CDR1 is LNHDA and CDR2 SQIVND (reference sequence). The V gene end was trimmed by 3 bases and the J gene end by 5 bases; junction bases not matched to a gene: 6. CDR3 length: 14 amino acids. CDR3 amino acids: CASSMGGSVETQYF. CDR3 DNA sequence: TGTGCCAGTAGTATGGGCGGGAGTGTGGAGACCCAGTACTTC.

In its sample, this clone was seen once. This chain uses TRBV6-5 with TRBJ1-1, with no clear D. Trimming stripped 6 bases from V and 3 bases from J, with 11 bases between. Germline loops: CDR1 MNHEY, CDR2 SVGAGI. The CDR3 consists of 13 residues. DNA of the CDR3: TGTGCCAGCAGCGCCACAGCGGACACTGAAGCTTTCTTT. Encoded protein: CASSATADTEAFF.

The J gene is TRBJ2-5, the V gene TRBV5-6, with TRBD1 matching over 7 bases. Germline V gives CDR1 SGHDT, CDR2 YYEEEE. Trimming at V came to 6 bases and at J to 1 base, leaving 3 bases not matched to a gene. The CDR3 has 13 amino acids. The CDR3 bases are TGTGCCAGCATCCGACAGGGCCAAGAGACCCAGTACTTC. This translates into CASIRQGQETQYF.

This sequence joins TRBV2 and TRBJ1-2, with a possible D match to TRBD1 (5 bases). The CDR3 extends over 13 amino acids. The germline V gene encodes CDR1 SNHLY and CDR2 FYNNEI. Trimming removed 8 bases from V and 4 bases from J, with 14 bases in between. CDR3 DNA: TGTGCCAGCGGGACGGGAGGCGTCTATGGCTACACCTTC. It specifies CASGTGGVYGYTF.

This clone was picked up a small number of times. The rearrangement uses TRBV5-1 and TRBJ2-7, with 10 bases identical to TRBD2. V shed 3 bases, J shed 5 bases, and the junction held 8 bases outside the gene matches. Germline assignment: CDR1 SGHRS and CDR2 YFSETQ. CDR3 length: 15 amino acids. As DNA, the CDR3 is TGCGCCAGCAGCTGGAGGACTAGCGGAATGGACGAGCAGTACTTC. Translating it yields CASSWRTSGMDEQYF.

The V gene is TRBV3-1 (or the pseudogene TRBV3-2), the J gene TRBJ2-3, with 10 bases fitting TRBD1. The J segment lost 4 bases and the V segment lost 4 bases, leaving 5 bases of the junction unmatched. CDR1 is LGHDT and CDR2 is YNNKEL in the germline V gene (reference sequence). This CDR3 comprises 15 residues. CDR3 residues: CASSRGQGTSDTQYF. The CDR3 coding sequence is TGTGCCAGCAGCCGGGGACAGGGGACGTCAGATACGCAGTATTTT.

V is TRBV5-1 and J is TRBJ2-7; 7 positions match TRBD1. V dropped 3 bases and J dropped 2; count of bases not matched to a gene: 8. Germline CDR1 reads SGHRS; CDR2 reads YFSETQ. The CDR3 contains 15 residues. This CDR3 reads CASSSNRDRTYEQYF. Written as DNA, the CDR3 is TGCGCCAGCAGCTCGAACCGGGACAGAACCTACGAGCAGTACTTC.

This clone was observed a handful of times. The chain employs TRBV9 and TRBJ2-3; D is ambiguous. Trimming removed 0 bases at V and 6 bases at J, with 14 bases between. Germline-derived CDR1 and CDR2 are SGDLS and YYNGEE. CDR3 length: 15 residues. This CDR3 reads CASSVAPTYKDTQYF. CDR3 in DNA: TGTGCCAGCAGCGTAGCTCCTACGTATAAGGATACGCAGTATTTT.